The source of this TCR beta chain is a study of STAT5B mutations in CD4+ large granular lymphocyte leukemia. Overall study results and limits: Data were not HLA-matched across samples. Without putative leukemic clones, patient CD4-sorted repertoires remained more clonal than healthy CD4+ repertoires.

A word on this clone: Antigen: not known.

Profiled with immunoSEQ multiplex PCR; TCRdb holds only in-frame clones, not every one. This table holds more than 45,000 clones, 60% to 75% found once. This clonotype was sampled from a human donor in good health. Source material: CD4+ T cells from blood buffy coats.

The CDR3, as DNA: TGTGCCAGCAAGCAGGGACTTAATGAAAAACTGTTTTTT. Its translation is CASKQGLNEKLFF. The rearrangement links TRBV2 to TRBJ1-4; TRBD1 might be the D (5 bases). Deletions cut 7 bases from V and 4 bases from J, with 10 bases between. Germline loops: CDR1 SNHLY, CDR2 FYNNEI. The CDR3 covers 13 residues. Variable domain in full (rest from reference TRBV2 and TRBJ1-4): EPEVTQTPSHQVTQMGQEVILRCVPISNHLYFYWYRQILGQKVEFLVSFYNNEISEKSEIFDDQFSVERPDGSNFTLKIRSTKLEDSAMYFCASKQGLNEKLFFGSGTQLSVL.